These T cell receptor beta chains were read from a single sample in a study of control samples from healthy donors and cancer patients. Clones were read by immunoSEQ multiplex PCR, and TCRdb kept only the in-frame ones, dropping some. Altogether tens of thousands of clones are present, 75% to 85% being singletons, with the ten largest covering about 9.9%. Sequences were obtained from PBMCs. The receptors stem from a man in his sixties with head and neck cancer. Each CDR3 is given without its conserved first and last residue.

J,V,CDR3
TRBJ1-4,TRBV11-2,ASSKWVQGMDEKLF
TRBJ2-7,TRBV7-2,ASSLERSGRGGQY
TRBJ2-5,TRBV2,ASSLQKETQY
TRBJ2-7,TRBV6-5,ASSYRGIPPYEQY
TRBJ2-3,TRBV18,ASSPPQALRDTQY
TRBJ2-1,TRBV7-9,ASSESPGADVNEQF
TRBJ2-5,TRBV5-1,ASSTTGGETQY
TRBJ2-5,TRBV11-3,ASSRRPAGTQY
TRBJ1-4,TRBV6-4,ASSVDIHINEKLF
TRBJ1-2,TRBV11-2,ASSPGQFLYGYT
TRBJ1-5,TRBV28,ASNRLGYNQPQH
TRBJ2-6,TRBV25-1,ASSSSGANVLT
TRBJ1-1,TRBV20-1,SASSPRYTEAF
TRBJ2-3,TRBV5-8,ASSFSNTDTQY
TRBJ1-1,TRBV20-1,SASTTGGTNTEAF
TRBJ2-7,TRBV7-2,ASSLVGWDRGLGYEQY
TRBJ1-5,TRBV3-1/TRBV3-2,ASSHGVREPQH
TRBJ2-7,TRBV4-1,ASSQGTASYEQY
TRBJ2-1,TRBV5-5,ASSGTYSSYNEQF
TRBJ2-7,TRBV7-8,ASTLGRSYEQY
TRBJ1-1,TRBV3-1/TRBV3-2,ASSKGHLNTEAF
TRBJ1-4,TRBV27,ASSLWGNNEKLF
TRBJ2-7,TRBV5-1,ASSFPDSYEQY
TRBJ2-5,TRBV5-1,ASSPGDRGHQETQY
TRBJ2-7,TRBV29-1,SVAFSGSEQY
TRBJ2-7,TRBV28,ASSPWTDGSYEQY
TRBJ2-3,TRBV3-1/TRBV3-2,ASSSSGADTQY
TRBJ1-1,TRBV5-1,ASSLERGLNTEAF
TRBJ2-7,TRBV6-5,ASSPRLAGVYEQY
TRBJ2-5,TRBV2,ASSGDRQETQY
TRBJ1-2,TRBV4-2,ASSQAGGARDYGYT
TRBJ1-1,TRBV19,ASQTDLRTEAF
TRBJ2-7,TRBV6-5,ASSYGQGLYEQY
TRBJ2-5,TRBV5-1,ASSRLFSGQETQY
TRBJ2-6,TRBV2,ASSVESGANVLT
TRBJ2-7,TRBV6-5,ASSYSVARSSYEQY
TRBJ2-7,TRBV18,ASAPPGVHEQY
TRBJ2-1,TRBV11-2,ASSLDIINEQF
TRBJ1-5,TRBV2,ASSDTGRTQPQH
TRBJ2-1,TRBV5-6,ASSFLGQRAEQF
TRBJ2-5,TRBV5-4,ASSRMTGEETQY
TRBJ2-7,TRBV7-9,ASSFGDRGGYEQY
TRBJ1-1,TRBV7-6,ASSGEGNTEAF
TRBJ2-5,TRBV7-7,ASSLAPSGRWETQY